The subject of this entry is one TCR beta chain. The length of the CDR3 is 13 residues. The V and J ends lost 4 bases and 6 bases respectively, with 10 bases between them. Per germline, CDR1 KGHDR and CDR2 SFDVKD. This record comes from a study of blood T cell repertoires in COVID-19. Background on the study: Some COVID-19 samples were acute and others convalescent; all came from the United States, Italy and Spain. Sample material is recorded as cDNA or gDNA derived from T cells, B-cell-depleted T cells, or PBMCs.

As originally analysed: The authors estimated nucleated cell counts from reference gene primer amplification. The method was immunoSEQ multiplex PCR; TCRdb's version includes in-frame clones alone and lacks a portion of them. V and J calls and clone size follow that table, whereas D and trimming were derived from the DNA. Among fewer than 300,000 clones listed, 84% were seen once. Material for sequencing was peripheral blood. The sequence derives from a human donor in a cohort sampled during active COVID-19. The genes are TRBV24-1 and TRBJ2-3, with D possibly matching TRBD2 (5 bases). DNA for the CDR3: TGTGCCACCAGTGACGCTTGGAGGGATACGCAGTATTTT. This gives the protein CATSDAWRDTQYF.